The table lists the clone carrying this TCR beta chain with many counts. Antigen unknown. There are 14 residues in the CDR3. V shed 5 bases, J shed 2 bases, and the junction held 6 bases outside the gene matches. The record originates from a study of blood T cells in healthy people across ages. Findings and caveats of the study: With donor CMV status unknown, expanded clonotype changes were possibly confounded.

Isolating PBMCs gave at least 7 million of these cells per sample. Each sample provided at least 5.5 micrograms of extracted total RNA. Next came a second PCR, run for roughly 6 to 11 cycles, which used a sample-barcoded 5' primer along with a J-beta primer mix. TCRdb processed the 5' RACE reads anew with MiXCR; each CDR3 protein has one entry. This table has fewer than 1,000,000 distinct CDR3 sequences, 46% appearing once. This TCR came from a man aged 80 or over in good health. This chain joins TRBV12-3 or TRBV12-4 and TRBJ2-7, with 7 bases matching TRBD1. Sequenced material: blood. For the CDR3, the DNA is TGTGCCAGCAGTGGGACAGCAAATGCCTACGAGCAGTACTTC. Residues: CASSGTANAYEQYF.